This TCR beta chain is drawn from a study of cytomegalovirus exposure and HLA in healthy donors. On this clone itself: Antigen: not known.

General observations from the study: Immune exposure was documented only through CMV serostatus.

The V and J ends lost 6 bases and 5 bases respectively, with 13 bases between them. The CDR3 sequence is 13 residues long. Germline values: CDR1 MNHNY, CDR2 SVGAGI (reference sequence). At sampling all donors were nominally healthy, likely with unrecorded immune exposures. Primers for the PCR totalled 60 Vbeta and 13 Jbeta. Produced via immunoSEQ multiplex PCR; TCRdb's table is partial and in-frame only. Here the sample spans about 150,000 clones, around three quarters being singletons. This receptor was obtained from a man aged 35-49 years in good health and CMV-seronegative. The chain couples TRBV6-6 to TRBJ1-1; D not certain. Specimen: PBMCs. CDR3 protein: CASRELSLTEAFF. In DNA, the CDR3 is TGTGCCAGCAGAGAGCTCTCACTGACTGAAGCTTTCTTT.